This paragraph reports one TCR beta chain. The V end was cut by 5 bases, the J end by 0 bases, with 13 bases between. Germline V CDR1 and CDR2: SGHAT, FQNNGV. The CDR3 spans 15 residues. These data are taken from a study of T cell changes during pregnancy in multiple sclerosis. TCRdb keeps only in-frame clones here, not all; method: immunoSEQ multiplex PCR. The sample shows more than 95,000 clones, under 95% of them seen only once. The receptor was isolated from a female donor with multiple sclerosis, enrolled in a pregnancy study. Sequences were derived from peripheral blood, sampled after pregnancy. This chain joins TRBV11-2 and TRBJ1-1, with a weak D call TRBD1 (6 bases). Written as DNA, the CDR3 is TGTGCCAGCAGCACCCGACAGGCCGTGAACACTGAAGCTTTCTTT. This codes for CASSTRQAVNTEAFF.